This T cell receptor (beta chain) comes out of a study of cytomegalovirus exposure and HLA in healthy donors. Findings of the study overall: 87-base-pair reads could not separate some V segments, including TRBV6-2 and TRBV6-3. An ancestry cluster, one associated with Asian ancestry, reportedly showed fewer N-insertions than the approximately 660-donor mean in a later analysis.

The PCR ran on 60 Vbeta and 13 Jbeta primers. Only in-frame clones appear in the TCRdb table, and some are missing; sequencing was by immunoSEQ multiplex PCR. The sample lists some 140,000 clones; around 77% were seen once. CDR1 and CDR2 (germline): SGDLS, YYNGEE. This CDR3 spans 16 amino acids. After removal of 4 bases from V and 7 bases from J, the junction contained 10 bases not matched to a gene. For this clone: No antigen is known for it.

The sequence came from a man younger than 30 in good health and CMV-seronegative. The V and J genes are TRBV9 and TRBJ2-2; 10 nucleotides match TRBD2. Sequencing input: PBMCs. DNA for the CDR3: TGTGCCAGCAGCCCTTCTAGCGGGGGTTTTGTCGGGGAGCTGTTTTTT. Its translation is CASSPSSGGFVGELFF.